The clone carrying this T cell receptor (beta chain) has only a few counts. Germline assignment: CDR1 MDHEN and CDR2 SYDVKM. With 2 bases clipped from V and 10 bases from J, the junction kept 6 bases outside the gene matches. The CDR3 totals 15 residues. This entry comes from a study of blood T cell repertoires in COVID-19. For recovered donors of Cohort 3, there were two negative PCRs, clearance, or symptom resolution. Sequencing was performed with immunoSEQ multiplex PCR; in TCRdb, only in-frame clones are kept and a portion is missing. The sample contains over 150,000 clones, around 85% of which appear only once.

This TCR came from a man aged 35 to 55 who had recovered from COVID-19. This rearrangement joins TRBV28 to TRBJ1-6; 9 bases are shared with TRBD1. The specimen was PBMCs or T cells enriched from blood (not recorded which). Written as DNA, the CDR3 is TGTGCCAGCAGTTTAGCCGGACAGGGGAGATCACCCCTCCACTTT. It yields the protein CASSLAGQGRSPLHF.